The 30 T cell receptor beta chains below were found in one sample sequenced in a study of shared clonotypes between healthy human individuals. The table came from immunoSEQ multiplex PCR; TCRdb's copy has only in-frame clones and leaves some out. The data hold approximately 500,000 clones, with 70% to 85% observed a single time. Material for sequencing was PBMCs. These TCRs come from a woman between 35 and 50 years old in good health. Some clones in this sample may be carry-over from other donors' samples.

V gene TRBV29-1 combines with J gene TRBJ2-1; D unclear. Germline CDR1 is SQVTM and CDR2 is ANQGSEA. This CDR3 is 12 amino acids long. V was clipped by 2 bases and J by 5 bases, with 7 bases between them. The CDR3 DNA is TGCAGCGTTGAAAGACCCAACAATGAGCAGTTCTTC. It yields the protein CSVERPNNEQFF.

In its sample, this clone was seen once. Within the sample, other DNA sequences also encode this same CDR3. CDR3 protein: CSVSGGSYEQYF. The CDR3 DNA is TGCAGCGTTTCGGGAGGCTCCTACGAGCAGTACTTC. V and J are TRBV29-1 and TRBJ2-7; 7 positions match TRBD2. Germline CDR1 and CDR2: SQVTM and ANQGSEA. The CDR3 length is 12 residues. Trimming cost V 5 bases and J 0 bases; bases outside gene matches: 1.

The CDR3 DNA reads TGTGCCAGCTCACCACCGGGACTCACAGATACGCAGTATTTT. Translating it yields CASSPPGLTDTQYF. This chain joins TRBV18 and TRBJ2-3; D is perhaps TRBD2 (6 bases). CDR3 size: 14 residues. Deletions cut 0 bases from V and 2 bases from J, with 6 bases between. Per germline, CDR1 KGHSH and CDR2 LQKENI.

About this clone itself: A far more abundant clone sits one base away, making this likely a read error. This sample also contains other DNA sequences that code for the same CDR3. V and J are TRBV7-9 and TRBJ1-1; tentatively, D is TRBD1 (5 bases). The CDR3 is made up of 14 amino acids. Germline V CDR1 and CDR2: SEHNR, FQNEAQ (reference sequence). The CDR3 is CASSFKGQSLEAFF. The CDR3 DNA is TGCGCCAGCAGCTTCAAGGGGCAGAGCTTAGAAGCTTTCTTT.

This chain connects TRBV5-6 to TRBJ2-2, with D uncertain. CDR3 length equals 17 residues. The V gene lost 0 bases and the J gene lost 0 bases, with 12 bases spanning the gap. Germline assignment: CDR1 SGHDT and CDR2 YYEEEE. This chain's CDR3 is CASSLVPGRSNTGELFF. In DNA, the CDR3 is TGTGCCAGCAGCTTGGTGCCCGGACGCTCGAACACCGGGGAGCTGTTTTTT.

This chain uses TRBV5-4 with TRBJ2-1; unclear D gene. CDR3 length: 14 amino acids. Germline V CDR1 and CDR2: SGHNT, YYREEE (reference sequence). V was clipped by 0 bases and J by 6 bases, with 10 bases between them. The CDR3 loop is CASSLDGRPNEQFF. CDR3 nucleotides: TGTGCCAGCAGCTTGGACGGGCGCCCCAATGAGCAGTTCTTC.

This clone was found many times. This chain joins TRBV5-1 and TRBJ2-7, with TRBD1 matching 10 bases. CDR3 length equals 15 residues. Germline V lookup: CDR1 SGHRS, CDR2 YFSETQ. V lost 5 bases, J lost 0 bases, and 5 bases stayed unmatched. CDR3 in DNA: TGCGCCAGCAGGACCGGGACAGGGGACTCCTACGAGCAGTACTTC. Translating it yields CASRTGTGDSYEQYF.

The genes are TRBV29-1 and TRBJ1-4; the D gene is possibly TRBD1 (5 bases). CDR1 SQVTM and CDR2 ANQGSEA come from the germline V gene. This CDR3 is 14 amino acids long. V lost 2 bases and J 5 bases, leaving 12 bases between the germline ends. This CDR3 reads CSVERDGGNEKLFF. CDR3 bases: TGCAGCGTTGAACGGGACGGGGGGAATGAAAAACTGTTTTTT.

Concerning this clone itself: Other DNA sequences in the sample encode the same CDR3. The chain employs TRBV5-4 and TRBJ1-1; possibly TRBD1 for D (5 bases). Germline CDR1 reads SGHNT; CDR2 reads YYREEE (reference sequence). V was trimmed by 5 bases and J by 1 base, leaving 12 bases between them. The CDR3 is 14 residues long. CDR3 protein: CASRGARENTEAFF. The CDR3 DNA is TGTGCCAGCAGAGGGGCCAGGGAGAACACTGAAGCTTTCTTT.

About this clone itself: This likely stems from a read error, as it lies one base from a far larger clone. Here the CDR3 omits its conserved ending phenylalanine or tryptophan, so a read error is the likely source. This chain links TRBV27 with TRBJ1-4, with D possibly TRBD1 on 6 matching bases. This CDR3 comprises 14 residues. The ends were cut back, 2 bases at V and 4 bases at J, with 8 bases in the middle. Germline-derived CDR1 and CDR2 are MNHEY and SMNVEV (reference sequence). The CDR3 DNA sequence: TGTGCCAGCAGTTTAGCGGACAGTAATGAAAAACTGTTTTCT. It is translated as CASSLADSNEKLFS.

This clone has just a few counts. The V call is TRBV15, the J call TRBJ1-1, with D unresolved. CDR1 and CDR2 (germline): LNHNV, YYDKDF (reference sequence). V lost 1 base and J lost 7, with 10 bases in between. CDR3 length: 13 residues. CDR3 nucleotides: TGTGCCACCAGCAGAGTTTCGGCAGATGAAGCTTTCTTT. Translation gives CATSRVSADEAFF. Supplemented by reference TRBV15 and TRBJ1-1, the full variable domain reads DAMVIQNPRYQVTQFGKPVTLSCSQTLNHNVMYWYQQKSSQAPKLLFHYYDKDFNNEADTPDNFQSRRPNTSFCFLDIRSPGLGDTAMYLCATSRVSADEAFFGQGTRLTVV.

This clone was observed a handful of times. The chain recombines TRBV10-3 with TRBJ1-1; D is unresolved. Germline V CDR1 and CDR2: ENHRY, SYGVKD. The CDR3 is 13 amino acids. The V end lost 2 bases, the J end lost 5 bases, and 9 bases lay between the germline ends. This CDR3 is CAISEQMETEAFF. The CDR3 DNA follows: TGTGCCATCAGTGAGCAGATGGAGACTGAAGCTTTCTTT.

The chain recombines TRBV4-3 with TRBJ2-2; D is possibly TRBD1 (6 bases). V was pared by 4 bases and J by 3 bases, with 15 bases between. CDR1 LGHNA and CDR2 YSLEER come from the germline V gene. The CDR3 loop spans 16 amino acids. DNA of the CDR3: TGCGCCAGCAGCCTCAACCCGGCAGGGGACACCGGGGAGCTGTTTTTT. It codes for CASSLNPAGDTGELFF.

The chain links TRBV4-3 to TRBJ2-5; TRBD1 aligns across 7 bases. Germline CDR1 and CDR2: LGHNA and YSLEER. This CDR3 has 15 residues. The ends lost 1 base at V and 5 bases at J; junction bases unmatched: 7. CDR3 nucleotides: TGCGCCAGCAGCCAAGGCCCAGGGGGAAGGGAGACCCAGTACTTC. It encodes CASSQGPGGRETQYF.

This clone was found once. The DNA for the CDR3 is TGTGCCAGCAGCCTCTTAGGGGGGGATAGCAATCAGCCCCAGCATTTT. This translates into CASSLLGGDSNQPQHF. This chain links TRBV28 with TRBJ1-5, with D possibly matching TRBD1 (6 bases). The CDR3 contains 16 residues. Trimming took off 6 bases at V and 0 bases at J, with 15 bases between the two ends. The germline V gene encodes CDR1 MDHEN and CDR2 SYDVKM.

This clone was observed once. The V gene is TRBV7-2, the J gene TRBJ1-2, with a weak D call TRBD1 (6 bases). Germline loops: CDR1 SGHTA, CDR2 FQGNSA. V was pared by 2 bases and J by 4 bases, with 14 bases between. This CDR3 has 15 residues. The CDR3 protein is CASSLTETGGYGYTF. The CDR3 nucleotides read TGTGCCAGCAGCTTAACAGAGACAGGCGGCTATGGCTACACCTTC.

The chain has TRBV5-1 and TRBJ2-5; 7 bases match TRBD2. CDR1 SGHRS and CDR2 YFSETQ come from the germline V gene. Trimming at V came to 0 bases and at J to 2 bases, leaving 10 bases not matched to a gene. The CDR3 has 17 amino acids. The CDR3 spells CASSLAVLLGGQETQYF. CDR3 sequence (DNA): TGCGCCAGCAGCTTGGCCGTCTTGTTGGGAGGGCAAGAGACCCAGTACTTC.

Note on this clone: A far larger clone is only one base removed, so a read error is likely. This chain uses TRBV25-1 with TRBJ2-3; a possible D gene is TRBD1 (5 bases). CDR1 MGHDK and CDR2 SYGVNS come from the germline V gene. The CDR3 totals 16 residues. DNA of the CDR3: TGTGCCGGCAGTGAATATGGCAGGGTAGGCACAGATACGCAGTATTTT. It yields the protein CAGSEYGRVGTDTQYF.

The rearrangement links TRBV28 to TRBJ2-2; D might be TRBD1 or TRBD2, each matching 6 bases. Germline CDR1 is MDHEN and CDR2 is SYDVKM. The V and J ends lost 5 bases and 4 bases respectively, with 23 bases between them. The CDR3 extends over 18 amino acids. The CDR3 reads CASSPPGAGTRGTGELFF. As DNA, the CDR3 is TGTGCCAGCAGTCCTCCGGGGGCCGGGACACGTGGCACCGGGGAGCTGTTTTTT.

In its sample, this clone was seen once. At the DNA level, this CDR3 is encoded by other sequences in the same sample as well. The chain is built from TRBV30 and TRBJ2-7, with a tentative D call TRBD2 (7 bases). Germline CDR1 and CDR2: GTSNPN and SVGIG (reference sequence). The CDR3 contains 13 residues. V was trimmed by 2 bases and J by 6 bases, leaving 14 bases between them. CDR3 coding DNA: TGTGCCTGGAGTCGGAATAGGGGGGGCGAGCAGTACTTC. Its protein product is CAWSRNRGGEQYF.

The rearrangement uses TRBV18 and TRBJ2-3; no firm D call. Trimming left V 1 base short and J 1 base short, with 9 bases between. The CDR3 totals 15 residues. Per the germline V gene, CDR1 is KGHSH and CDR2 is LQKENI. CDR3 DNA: TGTGCCAGCTCACCACAGGGCTGGGGCACAGATACGCAGTATTTT. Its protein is CASSPQGWGTDTQYF.

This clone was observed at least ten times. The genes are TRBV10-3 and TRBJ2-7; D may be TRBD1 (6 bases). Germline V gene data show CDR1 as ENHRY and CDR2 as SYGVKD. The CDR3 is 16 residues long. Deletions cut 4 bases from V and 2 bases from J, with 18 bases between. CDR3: CAISAGQGTVTYEQYF. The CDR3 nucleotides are TGTGCCATCAGTGCGGGTCAGGGGACCGTAACCTACGAGCAGTACTTC.

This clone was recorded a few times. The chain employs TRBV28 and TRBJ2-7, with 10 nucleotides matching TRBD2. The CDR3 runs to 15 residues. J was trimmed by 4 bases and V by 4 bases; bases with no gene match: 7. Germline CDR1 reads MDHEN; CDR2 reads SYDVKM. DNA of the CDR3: TGTGCCAGCAGTTCCCCTAGCGGGAGATGGTACGAGCAGTACTTC. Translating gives CASSSPSGRWYEQYF.

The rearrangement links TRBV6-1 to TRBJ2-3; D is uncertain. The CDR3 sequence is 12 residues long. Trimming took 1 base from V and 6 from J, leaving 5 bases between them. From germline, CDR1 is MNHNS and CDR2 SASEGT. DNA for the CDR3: TGTGCCAGCAGTGAAGTCTCCGATACGCAGTATTTT. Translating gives CASSEVSDTQYF.

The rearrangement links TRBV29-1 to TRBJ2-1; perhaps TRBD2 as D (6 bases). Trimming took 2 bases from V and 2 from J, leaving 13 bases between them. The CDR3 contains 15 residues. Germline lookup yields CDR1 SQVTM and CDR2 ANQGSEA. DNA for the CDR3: TGCAGCGTTGAAATATTCCGCGGGACCTACAATGAGCAGTTCTTC. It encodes CSVEIFRGTYNEQFF.

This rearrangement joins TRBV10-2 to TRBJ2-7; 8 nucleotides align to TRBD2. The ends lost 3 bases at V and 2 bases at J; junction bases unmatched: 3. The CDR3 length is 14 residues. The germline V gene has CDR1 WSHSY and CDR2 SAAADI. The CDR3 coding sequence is TGCGCCAGCAGTGACACTAGCGGACCCTACGAGCAGTACTTC. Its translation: CASSDTSGPYEQYF.

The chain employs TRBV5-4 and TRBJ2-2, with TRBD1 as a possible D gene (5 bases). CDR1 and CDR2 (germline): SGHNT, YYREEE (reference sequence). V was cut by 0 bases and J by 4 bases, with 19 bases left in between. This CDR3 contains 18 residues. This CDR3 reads CASSLGGAISFSTGELFF. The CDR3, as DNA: TGTGCCAGCAGCTTGGGGGGCGCCATTAGCTTTAGCACCGGGGAGCTGTTTTTT.

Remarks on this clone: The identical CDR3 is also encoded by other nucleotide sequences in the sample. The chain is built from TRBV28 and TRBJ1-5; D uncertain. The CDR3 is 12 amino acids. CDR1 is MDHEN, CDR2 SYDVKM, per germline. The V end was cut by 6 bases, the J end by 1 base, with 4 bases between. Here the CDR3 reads CASSRSNQPQHF. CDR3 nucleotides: TGTGCCAGCAGCAGAAGCAATCAGCCCCAGCATTTT. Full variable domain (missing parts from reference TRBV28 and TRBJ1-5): DVKVTQSSRYLVKRTGEKVFLECVQDMDHENMFWYRQDPGLGLRLIYFSYDVKMKEKGDIPEGYSVSREKKERFSLILESASTNQTSMYLCASSRSNQPQHFGDGTRLSIL.

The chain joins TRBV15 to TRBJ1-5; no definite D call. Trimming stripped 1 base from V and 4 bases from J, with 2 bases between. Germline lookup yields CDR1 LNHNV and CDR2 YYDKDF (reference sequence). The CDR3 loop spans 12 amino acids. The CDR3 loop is CATSRVNQPQHF. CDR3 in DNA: TGTGCCACCAGCAGAGTTAATCAGCCCCAGCATTTT.

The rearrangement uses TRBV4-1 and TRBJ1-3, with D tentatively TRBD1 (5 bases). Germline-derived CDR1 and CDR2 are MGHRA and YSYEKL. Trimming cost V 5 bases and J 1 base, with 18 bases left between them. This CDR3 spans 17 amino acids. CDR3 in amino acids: CASSKGREKISGNTIYF. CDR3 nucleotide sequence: TGCGCCAGCAGCAAGGGACGAGAAAAAATTTCTGGAAACACCATATATTTT.